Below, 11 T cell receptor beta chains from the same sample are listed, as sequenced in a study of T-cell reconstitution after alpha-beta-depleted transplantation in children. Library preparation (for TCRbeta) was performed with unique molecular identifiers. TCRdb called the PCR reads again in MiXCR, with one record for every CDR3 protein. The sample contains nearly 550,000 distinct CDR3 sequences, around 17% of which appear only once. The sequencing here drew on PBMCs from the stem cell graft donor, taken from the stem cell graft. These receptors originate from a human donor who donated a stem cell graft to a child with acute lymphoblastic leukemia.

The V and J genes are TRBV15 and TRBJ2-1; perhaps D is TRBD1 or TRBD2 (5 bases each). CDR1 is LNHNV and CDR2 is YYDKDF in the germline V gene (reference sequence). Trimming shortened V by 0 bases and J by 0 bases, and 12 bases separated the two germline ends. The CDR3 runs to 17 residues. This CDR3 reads CATSRDGGGSSYNEQFF. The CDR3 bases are TGTGCCACCAGCAGAGATGGGGGTGGTAGCTCCTACAATGAGCAGTTCTTC.

CDR3: CASSSLISRPVSYEQYF. DNA of the CDR3: TGTGCCAGCAGTTCCCTTATCTCCAGGCCCGTCTCCTACGAGCAGTACTTC. The J gene is TRBJ2-7, the V gene TRBV27, with D unresolved. V shed 4 bases and J shed 0 bases, with 19 bases lying between them. This CDR3 has 17 residues. Per germline, CDR1 MNHEY and CDR2 SMNVEV (reference sequence).

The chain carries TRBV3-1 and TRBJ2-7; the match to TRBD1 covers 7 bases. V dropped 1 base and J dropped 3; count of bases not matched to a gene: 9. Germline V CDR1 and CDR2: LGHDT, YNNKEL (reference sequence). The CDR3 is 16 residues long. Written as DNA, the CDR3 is TGTGCCAGCAGCCAAGGTCGAAGGGCAGGGGGCTACGAGCAGTACTTC. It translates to CASSQGRRAGGYEQYF.

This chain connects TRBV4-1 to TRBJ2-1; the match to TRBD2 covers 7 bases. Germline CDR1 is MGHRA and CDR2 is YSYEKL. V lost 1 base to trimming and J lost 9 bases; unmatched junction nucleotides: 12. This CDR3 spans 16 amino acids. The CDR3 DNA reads TGCGCCAGCAGCCAAGGGGTTGCGGGAGTAGTCAGTGAGCAGTTCTTC. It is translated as CASSQGVAGVVSEQFF.

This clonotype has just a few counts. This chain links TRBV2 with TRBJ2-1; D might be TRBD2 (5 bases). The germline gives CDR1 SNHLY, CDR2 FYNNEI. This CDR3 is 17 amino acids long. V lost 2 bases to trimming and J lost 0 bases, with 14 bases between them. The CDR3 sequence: CASSEPLGLSSYNEQFF. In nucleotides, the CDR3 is TGTGCCAGCAGTGAACCCCTCGGACTCAGCTCCTACAATGAGCAGTTCTTC.

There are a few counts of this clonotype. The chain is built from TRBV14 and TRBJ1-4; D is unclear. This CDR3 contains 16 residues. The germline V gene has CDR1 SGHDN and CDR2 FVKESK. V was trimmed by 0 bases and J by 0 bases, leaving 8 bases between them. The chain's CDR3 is CASSQDWGATNEKLFF. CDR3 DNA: TGTGCCAGCAGCCAAGATTGGGGTGCAACTAATGAAAAACTGTTTTTT.

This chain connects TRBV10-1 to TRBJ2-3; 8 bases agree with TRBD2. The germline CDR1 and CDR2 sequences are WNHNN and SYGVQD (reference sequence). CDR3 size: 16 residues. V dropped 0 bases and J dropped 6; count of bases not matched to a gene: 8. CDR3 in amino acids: CASSESPGTGGDTQYF. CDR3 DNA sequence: TGCGCCAGCAGTGAGTCCCCCGGGACGGGGGGGGATACGCAGTATTTT.

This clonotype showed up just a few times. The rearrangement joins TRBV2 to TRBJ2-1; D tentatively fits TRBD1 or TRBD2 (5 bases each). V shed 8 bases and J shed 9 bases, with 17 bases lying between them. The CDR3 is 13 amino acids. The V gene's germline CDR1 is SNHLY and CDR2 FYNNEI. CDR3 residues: CASCGFLGGEQFF. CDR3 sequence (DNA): TGTGCCAGCTGTGGCTTCCTTGGGGGTGAGCAGTTCTTC.

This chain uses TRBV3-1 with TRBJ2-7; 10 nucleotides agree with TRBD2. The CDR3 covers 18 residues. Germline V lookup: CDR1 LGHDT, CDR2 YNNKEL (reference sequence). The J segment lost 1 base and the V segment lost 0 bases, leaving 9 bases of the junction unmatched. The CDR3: CASSQDRGLAAISYEQYF. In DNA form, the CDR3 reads TGTGCCAGCAGCCAAGATCGAGGACTAGCGGCAATATCCTACGAGCAGTACTTC.

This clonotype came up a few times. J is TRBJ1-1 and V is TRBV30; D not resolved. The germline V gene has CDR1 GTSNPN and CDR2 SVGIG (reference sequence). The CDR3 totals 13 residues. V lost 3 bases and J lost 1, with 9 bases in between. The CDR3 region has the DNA TGTGCCTGGAGGGGAGCAAAGAACACTGAAGCTTTCTTT. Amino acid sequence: CAWRGAKNTEAFF.

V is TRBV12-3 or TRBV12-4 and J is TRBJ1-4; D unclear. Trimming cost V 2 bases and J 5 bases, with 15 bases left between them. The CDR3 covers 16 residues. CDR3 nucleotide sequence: TGTGCCAGCAGTTTAAGGGCGGCAGGAGTGAATGAAAAACTGTTTTTT. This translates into CASSLRAAGVNEKLFF.